The clone carrying this T cell receptor (beta chain) has more than one count but fewer than ten. Germline CDR1 is SQVTM and CDR2 is ANQGSEA. The CDR3 contains 14 residues. The J segment lost 1 base and the V segment lost 6 bases, leaving 8 bases of the junction unmatched. PCR used 60 Vbeta primers and 13 Jbeta primers. Using immunoSEQ multiplex PCR, the repertoire was profiled, and TCRdb retains in-frame clones only, with some absent. The table lists about 160,000 clones, 82% of them singletons, with roughly 10% in the top ten. These data are taken from a study of cytomegalovirus exposure and HLA in healthy donors.

This sequence originates from a man aged 50-60 years in good health and CMV-seropositive. Sample: PBMCs. The chain joins TRBV29-1 to TRBJ2-5; 7 positions agree with TRBD2. The chain's CDR3 is CSVGRGGIQETQYF. The CDR3 nucleotides read TGCAGCGTGGGGAGGGGCGGAATCCAAGAGACCCAGTACTTC.